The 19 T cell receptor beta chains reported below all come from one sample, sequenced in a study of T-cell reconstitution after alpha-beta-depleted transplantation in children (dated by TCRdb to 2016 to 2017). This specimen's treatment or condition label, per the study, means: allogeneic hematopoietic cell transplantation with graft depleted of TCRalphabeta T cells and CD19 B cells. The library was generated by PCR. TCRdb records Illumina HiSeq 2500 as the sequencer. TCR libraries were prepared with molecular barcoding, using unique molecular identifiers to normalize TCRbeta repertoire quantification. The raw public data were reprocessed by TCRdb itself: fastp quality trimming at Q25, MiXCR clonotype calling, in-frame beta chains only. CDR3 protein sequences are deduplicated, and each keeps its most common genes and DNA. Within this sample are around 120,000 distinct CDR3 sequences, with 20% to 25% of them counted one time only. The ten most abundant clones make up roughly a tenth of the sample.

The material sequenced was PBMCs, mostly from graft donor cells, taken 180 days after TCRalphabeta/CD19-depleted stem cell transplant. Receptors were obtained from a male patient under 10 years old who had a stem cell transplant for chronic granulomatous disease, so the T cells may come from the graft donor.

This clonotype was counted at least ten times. CDR3 nucleotide sequence: TGTGCCAGCAGTTTCAATTGGGGTACCTACGAGCAGTACTTC. Translated: CASSFNWGTYEQYF. The chain has TRBV28 and TRBJ2-7; D not resolved. The CDR3 spans 14 residues. From germline, CDR1 is MDHEN and CDR2 SYDVKM. V was shortened by 3 bases and J by 2 bases, with 11 bases between the two germline ends.

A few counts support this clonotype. CDR3 nucleotides: TGCGCCAGCGGAGGGGGCGCCAGCTCCTACAATGAGCAGTTCTTC. Amino acid sequence: CASGGGASSYNEQFF. The chain couples TRBV5-1 to TRBJ2-1; tentative D call: TRBD1 (7 bases). Germline V gene data show CDR1 as SGHRS and CDR2 as YFSETQ. The ends were cut back, 7 bases at V and 0 bases at J, with 14 bases in the middle. The CDR3 totals 15 residues.

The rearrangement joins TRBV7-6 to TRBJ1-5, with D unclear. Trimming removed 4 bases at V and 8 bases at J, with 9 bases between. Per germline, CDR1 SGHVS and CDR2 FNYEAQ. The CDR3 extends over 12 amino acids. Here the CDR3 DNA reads TGTGCCAGCAGCTCCCCCGGCGAGCCCCAGCATTTT. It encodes CASSSPGEPQHF.

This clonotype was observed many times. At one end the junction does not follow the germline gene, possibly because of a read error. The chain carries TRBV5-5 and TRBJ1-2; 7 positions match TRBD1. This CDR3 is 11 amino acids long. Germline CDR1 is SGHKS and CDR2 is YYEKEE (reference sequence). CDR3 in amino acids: CASSSPSGTAF. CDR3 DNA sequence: TGTGCCAGCAGTTCACCCTCCGGGACAGCCTTC.

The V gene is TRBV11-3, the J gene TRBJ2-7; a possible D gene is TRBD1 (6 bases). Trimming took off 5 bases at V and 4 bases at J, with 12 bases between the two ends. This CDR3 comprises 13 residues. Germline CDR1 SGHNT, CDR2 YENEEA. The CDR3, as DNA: TGTGCCAGCAGCATGACAGGAGATTACGAGCAGTACTTC. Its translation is CASSMTGDYEQYF. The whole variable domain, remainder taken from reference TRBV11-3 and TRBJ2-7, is EAGVVQSPRYKIIEKKQPVAFWCNPISGHNTLYWYLQNLGQGPELLIRYENEEAVDDSQLPKDRFSAERLKGVDSTLKIQPAELGDSAVYLCASSMTGDYEQYFGPGTRLTVT.

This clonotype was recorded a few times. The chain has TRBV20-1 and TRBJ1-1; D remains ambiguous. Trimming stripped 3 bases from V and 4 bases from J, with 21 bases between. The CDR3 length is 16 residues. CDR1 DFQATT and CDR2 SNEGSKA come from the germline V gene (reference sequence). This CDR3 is CSASPLLRVGSTEAFF. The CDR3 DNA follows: TGCAGTGCTAGCCCCCTTTTGAGGGTTGGATCCACTGAAGCTTTCTTT.

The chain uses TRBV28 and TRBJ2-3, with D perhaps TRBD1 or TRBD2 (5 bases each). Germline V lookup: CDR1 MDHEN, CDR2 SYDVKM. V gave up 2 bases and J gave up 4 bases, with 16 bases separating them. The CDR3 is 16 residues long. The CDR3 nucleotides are TGTGCCAGCAGTTTAGGGAGCGGCAGGGACCCAGATACGCAGTATTTT. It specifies CASSLGSGRDPDTQYF.

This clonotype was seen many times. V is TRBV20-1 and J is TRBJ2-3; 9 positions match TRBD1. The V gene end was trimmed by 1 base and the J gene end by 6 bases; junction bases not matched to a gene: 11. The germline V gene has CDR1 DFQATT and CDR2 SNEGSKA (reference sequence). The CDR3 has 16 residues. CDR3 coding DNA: TGCAGTGCTAGAGGGTGGGGACAGGGTAAGGCTGATACGCAGTATTTT. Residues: CSARGWGQGKADTQYF.

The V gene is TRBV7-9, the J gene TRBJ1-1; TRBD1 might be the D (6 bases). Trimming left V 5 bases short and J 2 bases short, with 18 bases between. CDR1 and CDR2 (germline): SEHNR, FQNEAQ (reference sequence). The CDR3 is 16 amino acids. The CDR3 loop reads CASSPRTQGLNTEAFF. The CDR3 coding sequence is TGTGCCAGCAGCCCAAGAACACAGGGCCTAAACACTGAAGCTTTCTTT.

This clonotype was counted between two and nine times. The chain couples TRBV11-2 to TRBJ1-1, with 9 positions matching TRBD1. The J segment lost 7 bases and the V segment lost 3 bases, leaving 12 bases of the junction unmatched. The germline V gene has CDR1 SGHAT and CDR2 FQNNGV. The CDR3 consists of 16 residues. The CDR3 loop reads CASSFTFGQGWVEAFF. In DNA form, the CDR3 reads TGTGCCAGCAGCTTCACCTTCGGACAGGGGTGGGTTGAAGCTTTCTTT.

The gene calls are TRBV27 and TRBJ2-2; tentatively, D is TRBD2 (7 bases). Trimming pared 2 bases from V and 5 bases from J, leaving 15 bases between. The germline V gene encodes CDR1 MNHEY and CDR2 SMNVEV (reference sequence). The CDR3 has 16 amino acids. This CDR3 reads CASSLVGGARTGELFF. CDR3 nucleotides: TGTGCCAGCAGTTTAGTGGGGGGGGCGCGGACCGGGGAGCTGTTTTTT.

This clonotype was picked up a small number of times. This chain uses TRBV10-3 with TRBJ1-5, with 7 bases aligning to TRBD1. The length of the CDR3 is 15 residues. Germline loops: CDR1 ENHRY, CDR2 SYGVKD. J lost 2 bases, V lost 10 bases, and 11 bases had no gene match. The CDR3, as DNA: TGTGCCACCCAGGTTGACAGGGTCCGCAATCAGCCCCAGCATTTT. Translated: CATQVDRVRNQPQHF.

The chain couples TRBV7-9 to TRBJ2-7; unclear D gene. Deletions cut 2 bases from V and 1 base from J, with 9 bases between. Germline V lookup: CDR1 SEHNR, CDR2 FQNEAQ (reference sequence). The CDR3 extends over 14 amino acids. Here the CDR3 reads CASSLTPESYEQYF. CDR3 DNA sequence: TGTGCCAGCAGCTTAACGCCGGAATCCTACGAGCAGTACTTC.

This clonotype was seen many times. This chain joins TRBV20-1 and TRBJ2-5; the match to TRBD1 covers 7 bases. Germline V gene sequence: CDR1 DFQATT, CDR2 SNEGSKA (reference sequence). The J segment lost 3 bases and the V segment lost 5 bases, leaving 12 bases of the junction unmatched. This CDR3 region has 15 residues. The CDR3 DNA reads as TGCAGTGCTTCGCTCCCCGGGACAGCAAAAGAGACCCAGTACTTC. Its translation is CSASLPGTAKETQYF.

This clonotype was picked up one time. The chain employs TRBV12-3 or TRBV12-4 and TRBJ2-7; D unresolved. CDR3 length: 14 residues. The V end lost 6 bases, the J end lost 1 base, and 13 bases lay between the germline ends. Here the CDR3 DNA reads TGTGCCAGCAGCCCTCTGGGCCCTTCCTACGAGCAGTACTTC. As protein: CASSPLGPSYEQYF.

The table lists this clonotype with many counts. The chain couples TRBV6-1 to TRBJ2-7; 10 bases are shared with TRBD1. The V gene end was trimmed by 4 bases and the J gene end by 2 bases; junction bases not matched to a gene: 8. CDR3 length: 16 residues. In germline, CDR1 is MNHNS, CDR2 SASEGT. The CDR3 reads CASSGDRDRGTYEQYF. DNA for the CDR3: TGTGCCAGCAGTGGTGACCGGGACAGGGGAACCTACGAGCAGTACTTC.

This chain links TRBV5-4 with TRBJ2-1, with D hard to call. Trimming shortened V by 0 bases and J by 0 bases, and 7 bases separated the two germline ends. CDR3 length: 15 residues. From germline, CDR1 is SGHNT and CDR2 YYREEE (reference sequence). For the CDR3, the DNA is TGTGCCAGCAGCTTGGCACAGAGCTCCTACAATGAGCAGTTCTTC. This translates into CASSLAQSSYNEQFF.

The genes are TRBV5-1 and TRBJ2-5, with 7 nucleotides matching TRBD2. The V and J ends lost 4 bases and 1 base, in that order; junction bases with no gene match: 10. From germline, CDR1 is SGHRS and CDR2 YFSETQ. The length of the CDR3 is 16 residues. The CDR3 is CASSPGLGWPQETQYF. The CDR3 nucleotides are TGCGCCAGCAGCCCCGGACTAGGGTGGCCCCAAGAGACCCAGTACTTC.

The DNA for the CDR3 is TGCAGTGCCACACTTACAGGAGACTATGGCTACACCTTC. As protein: CSATLTGDYGYTF. This chain joins TRBV20-1 and TRBJ1-2; TRBD1 might be the D (5 bases). V was cut by 6 bases and J by 3 bases, with 14 bases left in between. Germline V gene lookup returns CDR1 DFQATT and CDR2 SNEGSKA (reference sequence). The CDR3 runs to 13 residues.